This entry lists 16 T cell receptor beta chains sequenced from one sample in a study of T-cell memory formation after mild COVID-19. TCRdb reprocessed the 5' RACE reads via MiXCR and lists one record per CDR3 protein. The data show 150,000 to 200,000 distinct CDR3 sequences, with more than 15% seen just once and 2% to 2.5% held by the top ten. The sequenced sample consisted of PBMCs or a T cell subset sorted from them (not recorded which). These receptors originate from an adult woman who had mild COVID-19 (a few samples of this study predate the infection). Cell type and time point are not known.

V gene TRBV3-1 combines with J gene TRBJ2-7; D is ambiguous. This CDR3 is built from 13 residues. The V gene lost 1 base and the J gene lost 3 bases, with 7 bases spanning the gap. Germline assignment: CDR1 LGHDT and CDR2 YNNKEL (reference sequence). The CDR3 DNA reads TGTGCCAGCAGCCAAGTTCACAGCTACGAGCAGTACTTC. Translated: CASSQVHSYEQYF.

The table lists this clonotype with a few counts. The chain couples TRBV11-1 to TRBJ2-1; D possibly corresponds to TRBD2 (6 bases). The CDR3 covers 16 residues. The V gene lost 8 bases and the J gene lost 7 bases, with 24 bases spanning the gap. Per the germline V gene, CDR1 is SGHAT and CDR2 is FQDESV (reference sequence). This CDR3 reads CASAWDRGGRGNEQFF. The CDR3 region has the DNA TGTGCCAGCGCTTGGGACCGGGGTGGCCGGGGGAATGAGCAGTTCTTC. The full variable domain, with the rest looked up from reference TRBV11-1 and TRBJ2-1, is EAEVAQSPRYKITEKSQAVAFWCDPISGHATLYWYRQILGQGPELLVQFQDESVVDDSQLPKDRFSAERLKGVDSTLKIQPAELGDSAMYLCASAWDRGGRGNEQFFGPGTRLTVL.

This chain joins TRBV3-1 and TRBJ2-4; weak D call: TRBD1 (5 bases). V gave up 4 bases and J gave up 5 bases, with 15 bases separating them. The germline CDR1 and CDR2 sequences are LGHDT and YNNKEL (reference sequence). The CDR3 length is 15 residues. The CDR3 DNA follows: TGTGCCAGCAGCCGGGTGATCTGGGGCCAAAACATTCAGTACTTC. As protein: CASSRVIWGQNIQYF.

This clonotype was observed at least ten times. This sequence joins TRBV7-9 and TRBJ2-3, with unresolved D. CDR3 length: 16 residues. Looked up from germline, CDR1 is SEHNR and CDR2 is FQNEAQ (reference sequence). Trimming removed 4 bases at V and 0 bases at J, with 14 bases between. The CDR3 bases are TGTGCCAGCAGCTCCCGGGCCTTTACTAGCACAGATACGCAGTATTTT. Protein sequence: CASSSRAFTSTDTQYF.

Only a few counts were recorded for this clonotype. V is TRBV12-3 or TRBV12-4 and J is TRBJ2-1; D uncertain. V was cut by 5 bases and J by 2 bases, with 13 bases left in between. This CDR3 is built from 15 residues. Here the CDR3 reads CASSAQGGTYNEQFF. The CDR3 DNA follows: TGTGCCAGCAGTGCCCAAGGTGGGACCTACAATGAGCAGTTCTTC.

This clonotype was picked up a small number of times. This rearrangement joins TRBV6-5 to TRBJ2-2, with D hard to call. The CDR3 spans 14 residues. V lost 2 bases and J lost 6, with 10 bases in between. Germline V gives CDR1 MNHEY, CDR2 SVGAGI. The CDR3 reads CASSYDLGPGELFF. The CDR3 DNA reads TGTGCCAGCAGTTACGATCTGGGCCCCGGGGAGCTGTTTTTT.

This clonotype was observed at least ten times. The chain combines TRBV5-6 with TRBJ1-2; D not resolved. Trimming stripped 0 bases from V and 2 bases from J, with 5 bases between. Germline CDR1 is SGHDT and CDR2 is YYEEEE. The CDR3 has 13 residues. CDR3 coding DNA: TGTGCCAGCAGCTTGGACGGCAACTATGGCTACACCTTC. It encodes CASSLDGNYGYTF.

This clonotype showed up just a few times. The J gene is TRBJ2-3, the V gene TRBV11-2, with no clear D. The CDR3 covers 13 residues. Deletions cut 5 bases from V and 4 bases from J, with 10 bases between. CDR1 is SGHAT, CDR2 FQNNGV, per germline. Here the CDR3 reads CASSVSPPDTQYF. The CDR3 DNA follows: TGTGCCAGCAGCGTCTCCCCCCCAGATACGCAGTATTTT.

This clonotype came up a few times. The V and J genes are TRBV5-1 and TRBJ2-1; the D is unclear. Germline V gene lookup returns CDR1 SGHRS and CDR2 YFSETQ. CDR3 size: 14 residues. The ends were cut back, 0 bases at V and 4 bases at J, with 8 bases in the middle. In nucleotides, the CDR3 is TGCGCCAGCAGCTTGGGTCAGATGTACAATGAGCAGTTCTTC. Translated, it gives CASSLGQMYNEQFF.

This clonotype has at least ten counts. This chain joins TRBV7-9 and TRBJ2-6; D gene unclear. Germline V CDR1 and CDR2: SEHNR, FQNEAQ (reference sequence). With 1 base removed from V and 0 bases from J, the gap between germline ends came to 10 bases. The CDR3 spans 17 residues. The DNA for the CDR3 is TGTGCCAGCAGCTTAGGGCGTGTCAACTCTGGGGCCAACGTCCTGACTTTC. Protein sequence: CASSLGRVNSGANVLTF.

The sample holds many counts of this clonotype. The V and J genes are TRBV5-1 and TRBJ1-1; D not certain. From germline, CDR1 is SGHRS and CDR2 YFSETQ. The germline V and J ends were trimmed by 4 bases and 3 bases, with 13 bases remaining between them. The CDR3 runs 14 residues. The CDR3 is CASSTAPWDTEAFF. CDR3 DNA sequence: TGCGCCAGCAGCACCGCCCCCTGGGACACTGAAGCTTTCTTT.

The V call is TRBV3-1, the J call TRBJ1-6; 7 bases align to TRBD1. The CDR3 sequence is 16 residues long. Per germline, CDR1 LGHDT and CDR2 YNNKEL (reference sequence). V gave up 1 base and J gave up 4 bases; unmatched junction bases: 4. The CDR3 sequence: CASSQVSGQYNSPLHF. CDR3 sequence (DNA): TGTGCCAGCAGCCAAGTCTCGGGACAGTATAATTCACCCCTCCACTTT.

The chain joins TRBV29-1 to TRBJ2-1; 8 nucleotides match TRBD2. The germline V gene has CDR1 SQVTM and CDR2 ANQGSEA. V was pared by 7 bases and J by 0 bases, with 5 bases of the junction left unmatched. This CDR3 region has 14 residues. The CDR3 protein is CSAQGTSSYNEQFF. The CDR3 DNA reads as TGCAGCGCTCAGGGGACTAGCTCCTACAATGAGCAGTTCTTC.

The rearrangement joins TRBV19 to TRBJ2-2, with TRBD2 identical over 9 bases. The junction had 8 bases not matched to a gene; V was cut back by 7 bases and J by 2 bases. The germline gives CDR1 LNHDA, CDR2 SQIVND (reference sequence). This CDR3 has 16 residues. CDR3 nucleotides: TGTGCCAGTACCACCTGGCGGGAGGGCAACACCGGGGAGCTGTTTTTT. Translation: CASTTWREGNTGELFF.

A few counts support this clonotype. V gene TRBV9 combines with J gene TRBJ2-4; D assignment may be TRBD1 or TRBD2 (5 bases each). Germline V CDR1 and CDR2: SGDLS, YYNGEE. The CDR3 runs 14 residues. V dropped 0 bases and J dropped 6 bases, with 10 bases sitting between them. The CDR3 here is CASSVGVGVNIQYF. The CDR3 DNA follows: TGTGCCAGCAGCGTAGGTGTGGGGGTAAACATTCAGTACTTC.

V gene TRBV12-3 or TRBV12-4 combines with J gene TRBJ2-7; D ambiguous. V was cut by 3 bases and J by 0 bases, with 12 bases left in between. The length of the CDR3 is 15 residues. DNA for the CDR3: TGTGCCAGCAGTTTCGGCGCGGTAGGCTCCTACGAGCAGTACTTC. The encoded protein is CASSFGAVGSYEQYF.